The 30 T cell receptor beta chains presented below share a single source sample, sequenced in a study of shared clonotypes between healthy human individuals. Assay: immunoSEQ multiplex PCR; the TCRdb copy retains only in-frame clones and omits some. The data hold under 2,500,000 clones, with under 97% observed a single time. The sample consisted of naive CD4+ T cells sorted from blood. This sample's subset: CD45RA+ positively selected. These receptors all stem from a man younger than 35 in good health.

The V and J genes are TRBV11-3 and TRBJ2-1, with 8 bases that match TRBD2. Looked up from germline, CDR1 is SGHNT and CDR2 is YENEEA. The CDR3 extends over 15 amino acids. V shed 5 bases and J 3 bases; nucleotides not matched to a gene: 6. The CDR3 nucleotides are TGTGCCAGCAGCCCGAGCGGGAGTATCTACAATGAGCAGTTCTTC. This translates into CASSPSGSIYNEQFF.

The V call is TRBV30, the J call TRBJ1-6; D call uncertain. The CDR3 loop spans 15 amino acids. The V and J ends lost 1 base and 8 bases respectively, with 15 bases between them. Per the germline V gene, CDR1 is GTSNPN and CDR2 is SVGIG (reference sequence). The CDR3 sequence: CAWSADPRGDSPLHF. Written as DNA, the CDR3 is TGTGCCTGGAGTGCGGATCCTCGCGGAGATTCACCCCTCCACTTT.

The chain combines TRBV25-1 with TRBJ2-1; D not resolved. Germline loops: CDR1 MGHDK, CDR2 SYGVNS. V lost 4 bases to trimming and J lost 0 bases, with 7 bases between them. CDR3 length: 14 residues. CDR3 DNA: TGTGCCAGCAGTGTCAGTCGCTCCTACAATGAGCAGTTCTTC. The encoded protein is CASSVSRSYNEQFF. Complete variable domain (other parts from reference TRBV25-1 and TRBJ2-1): EADIYQTPRYLVIGTGKKITLECSQTMGHDKMYWYQQDPGMELHLIHYSYGVNSTEKGDLSSESTVSRIRTEHFPLTLESARPSHTSQYLCASSVSRSYNEQFFGPGTRLTVL.

The table lists this clone with a few counts. V is TRBV4-1 and J is TRBJ1-1; D unresolved. The V and J ends lost 0 bases and 5 bases respectively, with 7 bases between them. CDR3 length: 13 residues. CDR1 and CDR2 (germline): MGHRA, YSYEKL. The CDR3 DNA reads TGCGCCAGCAGCCAAGATGGGGAGACTGAAGCTTTCTTT. Amino acids: CASSQDGETEAFF.

J is TRBJ2-5 and V is TRBV4-1, with 7 bases fitting TRBD1. From germline, CDR1 is MGHRA and CDR2 YSYEKL. The CDR3 is made up of 19 amino acids. V trimming: 4 bases; J trimming: 2 bases; junction bases outside the gene matches: 19. In DNA form, the CDR3 reads TGCGCCAGCAGCCCCTCTAGGGGGCCCGGGCCTAATCCGCAAGAGACCCAGTACTTC. Protein: CASSPSRGPGPNPQETQYF.

This chain links TRBV5-1 with TRBJ2-7; 9 bases agree with TRBD1. Germline V lookup: CDR1 SGHRS, CDR2 YFSETQ. The CDR3 is made up of 15 amino acids. V gave up 1 base and J gave up 3 bases; unmatched junction bases: 5. CDR3: CASSLMGQGNYEQYF. In DNA form, the CDR3 reads TGCGCCAGCAGCTTGATGGGACAGGGAAACTACGAGCAGTACTTC.

The chain recombines TRBV30 with TRBJ2-4, with D perhaps matching TRBD2 (5 bases). Germline V gene data show CDR1 as GTSNPN and CDR2 as SVGIG (reference sequence). Trimming took off 5 bases at V and 4 bases at J, with 9 bases between the two ends. The CDR3 has 12 residues. CDR3 amino acids: CAWLGAKNIQYF. The CDR3, as DNA: TGTGCCTGGTTGGGAGCAAAAAACATTCAGTACTTC. Using reference TRBV30 and TRBJ2-4 for the parts outside the CDR3, the full variable domain is SQTIHQWPATLVQPVGSPLSLECTVEGTSNPNLYWYRQAAGRGLQLLFYSVGIGQISSEVPQNLSASRPQDRQFILSSKKLLLSDSGFYLCAWLGAKNIQYFGAGTRLSVL.

As to this clone: This sample also contains other DNA sequences that code for the same CDR3. This chain joins TRBV30 and TRBJ2-7; D is unresolved. The germline V gene has CDR1 GTSNPN and CDR2 SVGIG (reference sequence). Trimming removed 0 bases from V and 4 bases from J, with 7 bases in between. CDR3 size: 12 residues. Here the CDR3 reads CAWSVRTYEQYF. The CDR3 coding sequence is TGTGCCTGGAGTGTACGCACATACGAGCAGTACTTC.

The chain carries TRBV5-6 and TRBJ2-3; D possibly corresponds to TRBD1 (5 bases). Germline V gene sequence: CDR1 SGHDT, CDR2 YYEEEE. The V and J ends lost 5 bases and 4 bases respectively, with 8 bases between them. The CDR3 has 12 residues. CDR3 coding DNA: TGTGCCAGCAGGGAAGGGGCAGATACGCAGTATTTT. Protein: CASREGADTQYF. Full variable domain (remainder filled in from reference TRBV5-6 and TRBJ2-3): DAGVTQSPTHLIKTRGQQVTLRCSPKSGHDTVSWYQQALGQGPQFIFQYYEEEERQRGNFPDRFSGHQFPNYSSELNVNALLLGDSALYLCASREGADTQYFGPGTRLTVL.

This chain connects TRBV30 to TRBJ1-3; no firm D call. The CDR3 runs to 15 residues. Trimming left V 3 bases short and J 0 bases short, with 12 bases between. Germline CDR1 and CDR2: GTSNPN and SVGIG (reference sequence). The CDR3 reads CAWSDGLHSGNTIYF. In DNA form, the CDR3 reads TGTGCCTGGAGCGATGGGTTGCACTCTGGAAACACCATATATTTT. Drawing the rest from reference TRBV30 and TRBJ1-3, the complete variable domain is SQTIHQWPATLVQPVGSPLSLECTVEGTSNPNLYWYRQAAGRGLQLLFYSVGIGQISSEVPQNLSASRPQDRQFILSSKKLLLSDSGFYLCAWSDGLHSGNTIYFGEGSWLTVV.

The chain is built from TRBV15 and TRBJ1-1; D remains ambiguous. The germline V gene has CDR1 LNHNV and CDR2 YYDKDF (reference sequence). This CDR3 comprises 13 residues. Trimming took 0 bases from V and 3 from J, leaving 5 bases between them. DNA for the CDR3: TGTGCCACCAGCAGAGAGGCGCACACTGAAGCTTTCTTT. This codes for CATSREAHTEAFF.

V and J are TRBV27 and TRBJ2-3; 7 bases are a match to TRBD1. The junction had 14 bases not matched to a gene; V was cut back by 5 bases and J by 6 bases. This CDR3 region has 16 residues. Per germline, CDR1 MNHEY and CDR2 SMNVEV (reference sequence). The CDR3 DNA reads TGTGCCAGCAGTCTTTATTTTGGACAGGTGCGGGATACGCAGTATTTT. Translated: CASSLYFGQVRDTQYF.

The V gene is TRBV10-3, the J gene TRBJ2-7; possibly TRBD2 for D (5 bases). CDR3 size: 12 residues. The V gene lost 8 bases and the J gene lost 2 bases, with 10 bases spanning the gap. CDR1 is ENHRY and CDR2 is SYGVKD in the germline V gene. CDR3 coding DNA: TGTGCCATCCGGGGTGGGGCCTACGAGCAGTACTTC. Protein sequence: CAIRGGAYEQYF.

V and J are TRBV7-9 and TRBJ2-7, with D perhaps TRBD1 (5 bases). The CDR3 has 15 residues. Germline-derived CDR1 and CDR2 are SEHNR and FQNEAQ (reference sequence). With 5 bases removed from V and 4 bases from J, the gap between germline ends came to 18 bases. The CDR3 spells CASSPGAVGFYEQYF. The DNA for the CDR3 is TGTGCCAGCAGCCCTGGGGCGGTCGGTTTTTACGAGCAGTACTTC.

The rearrangement uses TRBV2 and TRBJ2-1, with unresolved D. This CDR3 comprises 13 residues. Germline V gene data show CDR1 as SNHLY and CDR2 as FYNNEI. Trimming cost V 7 bases and J 3 bases, with 10 bases left between them. As DNA, the CDR3 is TGTGCCAGCACTGGACGGAACTACAATGAGCAGTTCTTC. Encoded protein: CASTGRNYNEQFF.

The chain recombines TRBV28 with TRBJ1-4, with D perhaps matching TRBD1 (5 bases). The CDR3 extends over 16 amino acids. Germline values: CDR1 MDHEN, CDR2 SYDVKM. V lost 7 bases to trimming and J lost 3 bases, with 18 bases between them. The CDR3: CASTYGGLAANEKLFF. The CDR3 nucleotides are TGTGCCAGCACCTACGGGGGGTTGGCGGCTAATGAAAAACTGTTTTTT.

The chain links TRBV5-6 to TRBJ2-3; D possibly corresponds to TRBD1 (5 bases). The ends were cut back, 4 bases at V and 9 bases at J, with 27 bases in the middle. Germline CDR1 is SGHDT and CDR2 is YYEEEE. The CDR3 has 17 amino acids. The CDR3 DNA reads as TGTGCCAGCAGCCCTCTAGACAGCCGTCCTTTCGTGAAGACGCAGTATTTT. As protein: CASSPLDSRPFVKTQYF.

The gene calls are TRBV7-9 and TRBJ1-4; possible D gene TRBD1, 5 bases. The germline V gene has CDR1 SEHNR and CDR2 FQNEAQ (reference sequence). This CDR3 contains 14 residues. Trimming pared 4 bases from V and 8 bases from J, leaving 14 bases between. The CDR3 sequence is CASSSGAGEEKLFF. In nucleotides, the CDR3 is TGTGCCAGCAGCTCTGGGGCAGGCGAGGAAAAACTGTTTTTT.

The V call is TRBV6-5, the J call TRBJ2-7; a weak D match, TRBD1 (5 bases). V was trimmed by 2 bases and J by 3 bases, leaving 8 bases between them. The CDR3 runs to 13 residues. Germline values: CDR1 MNHEY, CDR2 SVGAGI. The CDR3 DNA reads as TGTGCCAGCAGTTACGGACACCTCTACGAGCAGTACTTC. Translation gives CASSYGHLYEQYF.

The CDR3 protein is CASSYDRNTEAFF. The CDR3 DNA sequence: TGTGCCAGTAGTTATGACCGGAACACTGAAGCTTTCTTT. The chain combines TRBV19 with TRBJ1-1; D gene ambiguous. The V end lost 5 bases, the J end lost 1 base, and 8 bases lay between the germline ends. This CDR3 has 13 amino acids. Germline V gene lookup returns CDR1 LNHDA and CDR2 SQIVND (reference sequence).

The chain combines TRBV18 with TRBJ2-6; the match to TRBD1 covers 9 bases. V was pared by 2 bases and J by 1 base, with 15 bases of the junction left unmatched. The CDR3 spans 21 residues. Germline CDR1 is KGHSH and CDR2 is LQKENI. In DNA, the CDR3 is TGTGCCAGCTCACCATCGGGACAGGGTGTTTTATCGGGGTCTGGGGCCAACGTCCTGACTTTC. This codes for CASSPSGQGVLSGSGANVLTF.

This clone was recorded a few times. The V call is TRBV7-9, the J call TRBJ1-3; D possibly corresponds to TRBD1 (5 bases). The CDR3 has 15 residues. Trimming took off 2 bases at V and 3 bases at J, with 11 bases between the two ends. Germline V lookup: CDR1 SEHNR, CDR2 FQNEAQ (reference sequence). The CDR3 spells CASSLSGAGGNTIYF. As DNA, the CDR3 is TGTGCCAGCAGCTTATCCGGGGCTGGTGGAAACACCATATATTTT.

As for this clone: Other DNA variants within this sample encode the same CDR3. The rearrangement uses TRBV28 and TRBJ1-5, with unresolved D. CDR1 is MDHEN and CDR2 is SYDVKM in the germline V gene. Trimming cost V 3 bases and J 4 bases, with 7 bases left between them. This CDR3 has 13 amino acids. The CDR3 DNA sequence: TGTGCCAGCAGTTTCACTGGGAATCAGCCCCAGCATTTT. The encoded protein is CASSFTGNQPQHF.

V is TRBV10-2 and J is TRBJ1-5; D possibly corresponds to TRBD1 (5 bases). This CDR3 region has 14 residues. V shed 6 bases and J shed 7 bases, with 16 bases lying between them. CDR1 is WSHSY, CDR2 SAAADI, per germline. The CDR3: CASRHSDSWQPQHF. The CDR3 DNA sequence: TGCGCCAGCAGGCATTCCGACAGCTGGCAGCCCCAGCATTTT.

The chain combines TRBV27 with TRBJ1-5, with 10 positions matching TRBD1. From germline, CDR1 is MNHEY and CDR2 SMNVEV (reference sequence). The CDR3 has 14 residues. The V gene end was trimmed by 6 bases and the J gene end by 3 bases; junction bases not matched to a gene: 2. The CDR3 sequence is CASRDRGFNQPQHF. As DNA, the CDR3 is TGTGCCAGCAGGGACAGGGGGTTCAATCAGCCCCAGCATTTT.

This clone was observed a single time. V and J are TRBV19 and TRBJ1-2; maybe TRBD1 (6 bases). The germline V gene has CDR1 LNHDA and CDR2 SQIVND (reference sequence). This CDR3 has 15 residues. V lost 3 bases and J 8 bases, leaving 19 bases between the germline ends. CDR3 sequence: CASSIWGRATGGYTF. CDR3 DNA sequence: TGTGCCAGTAGTATTTGGGGGCGGGCCACAGGCGGCTACACCTTC.

The chain links TRBV9 to TRBJ2-3; D call uncertain. The V end was cut by 0 bases, the J end by 1 base, with 6 bases between. The CDR3 runs to 14 residues. The germline V gene encodes CDR1 SGDLS and CDR2 YYNGEE. CDR3 in amino acids: CASSVVVGTDTQYF. The CDR3 nucleotides are TGTGCCAGCAGCGTAGTGGTGGGCACAGATACGCAGTATTTT.

The rearrangement links TRBV11-2 to TRBJ1-6; D uncertain. The CDR3 has 15 amino acids. Germline loops: CDR1 SGHAT, CDR2 FQNNGV. V was shortened by 1 base and J by 7 bases, with 11 bases between the two germline ends. This CDR3 reads CASSLALMSNSPLHF. The CDR3, as DNA: TGTGCCAGCAGCTTAGCCCTCATGTCGAATTCACCCCTCCACTTT. The entire variable domain, with the rest obtained from reference TRBV11-2 and TRBJ1-6, is as follows: EAGVAQSPRYKIIEKRQSVAFWCNPISGHATLYWYQQILGQGPKLLIQFQNNGVVDDSQLPKDRFSAERLKGVDSTLKIQPAKLEDSAVYLCASSLALMSNSPLHFGNGTRLTVT.

The chain joins TRBV18 to TRBJ2-1; D is possibly TRBD2 (5 bases). This CDR3 region has 15 residues. The V gene lost 2 bases and the J gene lost 7 bases, with 15 bases spanning the gap. CDR1 and CDR2 from the germline V gene are KGHSH and LQKENI. The CDR3 spells CASSPRTGNRNEQFF. DNA for the CDR3: TGTGCCAGCTCACCAAGGACGGGGAATCGGAATGAGCAGTTCTTC. Variable domain in full (rest from reference TRBV18 and TRBJ2-1): NAGVMQNPRHLVRRRGQEARLRCSPMKGHSHVYWYRQLPEEGLKFMVYLQKENIIDESGMPKERFSAEFPKEGPSILRIQQVVRGDSAAYFCASSPRTGNRNEQFFGPGTRLTVL.

This clone was recorded a few times. The J gene is TRBJ2-7, the V gene TRBV12-5, with unresolved D. CDR1 and CDR2 (germline): LGHNT, FRNRAP. This CDR3 contains 12 residues. The V and J ends lost 3 bases and 8 bases respectively, with 11 bases between them. The CDR3 nucleotides are TGTGCTAGTGGTTTTTCTAACGTCAAGCAGTACTTC. This translates into CASGFSNVKQYF.